Listed below are T cell receptor beta chains from one sample, sequenced in a study of blood T cells in healthy people across ages. Each CDR3 protein is one row after TCRdb ran MiXCR on the 5' RACE reads. This sample yields some 1.4 million distinct CDR3 sequences, of which approximately 40% are seen a single time; under 8% belongs to the top ten. The specimen sequenced was blood. The source of these receptors is a woman between 18 and 30 years old in good health. Both conserved end residues are part of each CDR3. D genes are given only for firm matches. A clone size is listed for some rows: how often the clone was seen (once, few, many), or a class if it is expanded.

V: TRBV12-3/TRBV12-4; D: -; J: TRBJ1-1; size: -; CDR3: CASTLLPGNTEAFF; DNA: TGTGCCAGCACCCTTCTGCCGGGGAACACTGAAGCTTTCTTT
V: TRBV12-3/TRBV12-4; D: -; J: TRBJ1-6; size: -; CDR3: CASSPDSGVSSPLHF; DNA: TGTGCCAGCAGTCCCGACAGCGGGGTCAGTTCACCCCTCCACTTT
V: TRBV7-9; D: -; J: TRBJ1-5; size: few; CDR3: CASSSSPGPLNQPQHF; DNA: TGTGCCAGCAGCTCGAGCCCGGGACCCCTCAATCAGCCCCAGCATTTT
V: TRBV6-2/TRBV6-3; D: -; J: TRBJ1-2; size: -; CDR3: CASSHPPGNYGYTF; DNA: TGTGCCAGCAGTCATCCCCCTGGGAACTATGGCTACACCTTC
V: TRBV27; D: TRBD2; J: TRBJ2-1; size: few; CDR3: CARSSRRLAGAYNEQFF; DNA: TGTGCCAGAAGTTCGCGCCGACTAGCGGGGGCGTACAATGAGCAGTTCTTC
V: TRBV4-1; D: TRBD1; J: TRBJ1-1; size: -; CDR3: CASSQNRGTEAFF; DNA: TGCGCCAGCAGCCAGAACAGGGGCACTGAAGCTTTCTTT
V: TRBV7-2; D: -; J: TRBJ1-5; size: -; CDR3: CASSFRWDSNQPQHF; DNA: TGTGCCAGCAGCTTCCGTTGGGACAGCAATCAGCCCCAGCATTTT
V: TRBV4-1; D: TRBD1; J: TRBJ1-1; size: -; CDR3: CASSQVLGGEPSALVERGAFF; DNA: TGCGCCAGCAGCCAAGTTCTAGGGGGCGAGCCCTCTGCACTCGTTGAGCGTGGAGCTTTCTTT
V: TRBV4-3; D: -; J: TRBJ2-5; size: -; CDR3: CASSQDRAPQETQYF; DNA: TGCGCCAGCAGCCAAGATCGGGCCCCACAAGAGACCCAGTACTTC
V: TRBV7-2; D: TRBD2; J: TRBJ2-1; size: few; CDR3: CASSQSGGAGNEQFF; DNA: TGTGCCAGCAGTCAAAGCGGGGGGGCGGGGAATGAGCAGTTCTTC
V: TRBV6-1; D: -; J: TRBJ2-1; size: -; CDR3: CASFRTQSTTNEQFF; DNA: TGTGCCAGCTTTCGGACTCAATCGACCACCAATGAGCAGTTCTTC
V: TRBV3-1; D: TRBD2; J: TRBJ2-7; size: -; CDR3: CASSRTSGGSVRSYEQYF; DNA: TGTGCCAGCAGCCGAACTAGCGGGGGGTCGGTGAGGTCCTACGAGCAGTACTTC
V: TRBV20-1; D: -; J: TRBJ1-6; size: -; CDR3: CSPHRVGNSPLHF; DNA: TGCAGTCCGCACAGGGTTGGGAATTCACCCCTCCACTTT
V: TRBV29-1; D: -; J: TRBJ2-2; size: -; CDR3: CSVDSGYGELFF; DNA: TGCAGCGTTGACTCGGGGTACGGGGAGCTGTTTTTT
V: TRBV7-2; D: -; J: TRBJ1-6; size: -; CDR3: CASSSLTDSPLHF; DNA: TGTGCCAGCAGCTCTTTGACCGATTCACCCCTCCACTTT
V: TRBV3-1; D: -; J: TRBJ2-7; size: -; CDR3: CASSHGASRDEQYF; DNA: TGTGCCAGCAGCCACGGGGCCTCACGCGACGAGCAGTACTTC
V: TRBV21-1; D: -; J: TRBJ2-5; size: -; CDR3: CASSKDVGGQETQYF; DNA: TGTGCCAGCAGCAAAGATGTGGGCGGCCAAGAGACCCAGTACTTC
V: TRBV20-1; D: TRBD2; J: TRBJ2-1; size: -; CDR3: CSARGGLAGYNEQFF; DNA: TGCAGTGCTAGAGGGGGACTAGCGGGGTACAATGAGCAGTTCTTC
V: TRBV10-3; D: -; J: TRBJ2-2; size: -; CDR3: CAITGDLLNTGELFF; DNA: TGTGCCATCACCGGAGACTTATTGAACACCGGGGAGCTGTTTTTT
V: TRBV6-6; D: TRBD1; J: TRBJ1-6; size: -; CDR3: CASGDSNSPLHF; DNA: TGTGCCAGCGGGGACAGTAATTCACCCCTCCACTTT
V: TRBV4-2; D: TRBD2; J: TRBJ2-3; size: -; CDR3: CASSQELAGRTDTQYF; DNA: TGTGCCAGCAGCCAAGAACTAGCGGGCCGAACAGATACGCAGTATTTT
V: TRBV29-1; D: -; J: TRBJ1-1; size: -; CDR3: CSDRSNTEAFF; DNA: TGCAGCGACAGGTCGAACACTGAAGCTTTCTTT
V: TRBV2; D: -; J: TRBJ1-2; size: -; CDR3: CASTTQGNYGYTF; DNA: TGTGCCAGCACCACCCAGGGAAACTATGGCTACACCTTC
V: TRBV21-1; D: -; J: TRBJ2-3; size: few; CDR3: CASSKVKDTQYF; DNA: TGTGCCAGCAGCAAAGTTAAAGATACGCAGTATTTT
V: TRBV7-7; D: -; J: TRBJ2-3; size: few; CDR3: CATSRDYTDTQYF; DNA: TGTGCCACATCAAGGGATTACACAGATACGCAGTATTTT
V: TRBV4-1; D: -; J: TRBJ2-3; size: -; CDR3: CASSHPRDSSTDTQYF; DNA: TGCGCCAGCAGCCACCCTAGGGACTCCAGCACAGATACGCAGTATTTT
V: TRBV10-3; D: -; J: TRBJ1-5; size: few; CDR3: CAISESPFMGYNQPQHF; DNA: TGTGCCATCAGTGAGTCCCCTTTTATGGGGTACAATCAGCCCCAGCATTTT
V: TRBV6-5; D: -; J: TRBJ2-7; size: -; CDR3: CASSPDSTGTGEQYF; DNA: TGTGCCAGCAGTCCCGACAGCACTGGGACGGGCGAGCAGTACTTC
V: TRBV2; D: -; J: TRBJ1-6; size: -; CDR3: CASSDRGSNSPLHF; DNA: TGTGCCAGCAGTGATCGGGGTAGTAATTCACCCCTCCACTTT
V: TRBV6-2/TRBV6-3; D: TRBD2; J: TRBJ2-7; size: -; CDR3: CASSWMGRESYEQYF; DNA: TGTGCCAGCAGTTGGATGGGGCGGGAGAGCTACGAGCAGTACTTC
V: TRBV21-1; D: -; J: TRBJ2-7; size: few; CDR3: CASRPPPQGARYYEQYF; DNA: TGTGCCAGCCGCCCCCCCCCGCAGGGGGCGAGATACTACGAGCAGTACTTC
V: TRBV7-2; D: TRBD1; J: TRBJ1-1; size: -; CDR3: CASSLVGQWNTEAFF; DNA: TGTGCCAGCAGCTTAGTGGGACAGTGGAACACTGAAGCTTTCTTT
V: TRBV20-1; D: TRBD2; J: TRBJ2-5; size: few; CDR3: CSATQTSGDETQYF; DNA: TGCAGTGCTACCCAGACTAGCGGGGATGAGACCCAGTACTTC
V: TRBV10-3; D: TRBD1; J: TRBJ1-1; size: few; CDR3: CAIQFVQGATEAFF; DNA: TGTGCCATCCAGTTTGTTCAGGGGGCTACTGAAGCTTTCTTT
V: TRBV2; D: -; J: TRBJ1-2; size: few; CDR3: CASRSDDYGYTF; DNA: TGTGCCAGCAGGTCGGACGACTATGGCTACACCTTC
V: TRBV25-1; D: -; J: TRBJ1-1; size: once; CDR3: CASSWGAGNTEAFF; DNA: TGTGCCAGCAGTTGGGGGGCTGGGAACACTGAAGCTTTCTTT
V: TRBV2; D: TRBD1; J: TRBJ2-1; size: -; CDR3: CAGSGDRGQDEQFF; DNA: TGTGCCGGCAGTGGGGACAGGGGGCAAGATGAGCAGTTCTTC
V: TRBV20-1; D: TRBD1; J: TRBJ2-1; size: -; CDR3: CSARDRGLYEQFF; DNA: TGCAGTGCTAGGGACAGGGGGTTGTACGAGCAGTTCTTC
V: TRBV11-3; D: TRBD1; J: TRBJ1-2; size: -; CDR3: CAGSLGQGKGYTF; DNA: TGTGCCGGCAGCCTCGGACAGGGGAAAGGCTACACCTTC
V: TRBV29-1; D: TRBD2; J: TRBJ2-1; size: few; CDR3: CSVLRSGIEQFF; DNA: TGCAGCGTTTTGAGGAGCGGGATTGAGCAGTTCTTC
V: TRBV5-5; D: -; J: TRBJ1-1; size: few; CDR3: CASSNLGDTEAFF; DNA: TGTGCCAGCAGCAATCTCGGGGACACTGAAGCTTTCTTT
V: TRBV20-1; D: -; J: TRBJ2-1; size: -; CDR3: CSARSPGGLANSYNEQFF; DNA: TGCAGTGCTAGATCCCCCGGCGGACTGGCAAACTCCTACAATGAGCAGTTCTTC
V: TRBV20-1; D: -; J: TRBJ1-4; size: -; CDR3: CSARDPGGANEKLFF; DNA: TGCAGTGCTAGAGATCCTGGGGGAGCTAATGAAAAACTGTTTTTT
V: TRBV10-2; D: -; J: TRBJ2-3; size: -; CDR3: CASSLQGAVDTQYF; DNA: TGCGCCAGCAGTCTACAGGGCGCGGTAGATACGCAGTATTTT
V: TRBV6-4; D: TRBD1; J: TRBJ2-5; size: -; CDR3: CASSATGMSKTQYF; DNA: TGTGCCAGCAGTGCGACAGGGATGTCAAAGACCCAGTACTTC
V: TRBV18; D: -; J: TRBJ2-5; size: -; CDR3: CASSEGRLETQYF; DNA: TGTGCCAGCTCCGAAGGGAGGTTGGAGACCCAGTACTTC
V: TRBV6-1; D: -; J: TRBJ2-3; size: -; CDR3: CAGALRGGDTDTQYF; DNA: TGTGCCGGGGCACTCAGGGGTGGTGACACAGATACGCAGTATTTT
V: TRBV4-1; D: -; J: TRBJ2-1; size: few; CDR3: CASSQSVGGQGRENEQFF; DNA: TGCGCCAGCAGCCAATCGGTTGGGGGCCAGGGGAGGGAGAATGAGCAGTTCTTC
V: TRBV5-1; D: -; J: TRBJ2-4; size: few; CDR3: CASSLGRYNLTKNIQYF; DNA: TGCGCCAGCAGCTTAGGCAGATACAACTTAACCAAAAACATTCAGTACTTC